The 29 T cell receptor beta chains reported below all come from one sample, sequenced in a study of blood T cell repertoires in COVID-19. Measured with immunoSEQ multiplex PCR; TCRdb has only the in-frame clones, and not every one. The sample has 300,000 to 400,000 clones; 65% to 90% are singletons. Sequenced: peripheral blood. The receptors originated from a human donor in a cohort sampled during active COVID-19.

The rearrangement links TRBV6-5 to TRBJ2-7, with TRBD1 identical over 7 bases. CDR3 length: 15 amino acids. The germline CDR1 and CDR2 sequences are MNHEY and SVGAGI. V trimming: 3 bases; J trimming: 3 bases; junction bases outside the gene matches: 8. The CDR3 nucleotides read TGTGCCAGCAGTTATACATCCGGGACAGTCTACGAGCAGTACTTC. The encoded protein is CASSYTSGTVYEQYF.

Points on this clone: Other DNA sequences within the sample encode an identical CDR3. This chain uses TRBV3-1 (or the pseudogene TRBV3-2) with TRBJ1-1, with 7 bases identical to TRBD1. The CDR3 is 14 residues long. V trimming: 4 bases; J trimming: 1 base; junction bases outside the gene matches: 3. In germline, CDR1 is LGHDT, CDR2 YNNKEL (reference sequence). In DNA, the CDR3 is TGTGCCAGCAGCCCCCGGGACAGGAACACTGAAGCTTTCTTT. Its protein is CASSPRDRNTEAFF.

There are a few counts of this clone. This chain connects TRBV4-1 to TRBJ2-7, with D unclear. Trimming removed 0 bases at V and 3 bases at J, with 9 bases between. Per germline, CDR1 MGHRA and CDR2 YSYEKL. There are 14 residues in the CDR3. The CDR3 sequence is CASSQDGEIYEQYF. CDR3 bases: TGCGCCAGCAGCCAAGACGGTGAGATCTACGAGCAGTACTTC.

The CDR3: CASSLSYSGNTYEQYF. The CDR3 DNA reads TGTGCCAGCAGCCTGTCTTATAGCGGTAATACCTACGAGCAGTACTTC. The V gene is TRBV7-2, the J gene TRBJ2-7, with D possibly matching TRBD2 (6 bases). This CDR3 region has 16 residues. Deletions cut 5 bases from V and 2 bases from J, with 19 bases between. Looked up from germline, CDR1 is SGHTA and CDR2 is FQGNSA.

The chain combines TRBV29-1 with TRBJ2-7, with D tentatively TRBD1 (5 bases). Germline assignment: CDR1 SQVTM and CDR2 ANQGSEA. The CDR3 totals 14 residues. The ends were cut back, 1 base at V and 0 bases at J, with 10 bases in the middle. The CDR3 loop is CSVEGTQSSYEQYF. The CDR3 coding sequence is TGCAGCGTTGAAGGGACACAGAGCTCCTACGAGCAGTACTTC.

This CDR3 reads CASSLGGKGERPTNNEQFF. In nucleotides, the CDR3 is TGCGCCAGCAGCTTGGGGGGAAAGGGGGAGCGCCCCACTAACAATGAGCAGTTCTTC. The chain uses TRBV5-1 and TRBJ2-1, with D possibly TRBD1 on 6 matching bases. The CDR3 is 19 amino acids. Trimming pared 0 bases from V and 5 bases from J, leaving 24 bases between. The germline V gene encodes CDR1 SGHRS and CDR2 YFSETQ.

This chain links TRBV6-5 with TRBJ2-1, with D possibly being TRBD1 (5 bases). This CDR3 has 13 amino acids. Germline-derived CDR1 and CDR2 are MNHEY and SVGAGI. V lost 6 bases and J lost 8, with 14 bases in between. The CDR3 nucleotides are TGTGCCAGCAGCAGGGAATCTTGGGATGAGCAGTTCTTC. It yields the protein CASSRESWDEQFF.

This clone appeared once. This chain connects TRBV12-5 to TRBJ2-2; a possible D gene is TRBD2 (6 bases). Germline CDR1 and CDR2: LGHNT and FRNRAP. V was clipped by 7 bases and J by 6 bases, with 12 bases between them. The CDR3 is made up of 13 amino acids. The CDR3 loop is CASVRDTSGELFF. The CDR3 DNA reads as TGTGCTAGTGTGCGGGATACGTCCGGGGAGCTGTTTTTT. The full variable domain, its missing parts supplied by reference TRBV12-5 and TRBJ2-2, is DARVTQTPRHKVTEMGQEVTMRCQPILGHNTVFWYRQTMMQGLELLAYFRNRAPLDDSGMPKDRFSAEMPDATLATLKIQPSEPRDSAVYFCASVRDTSGELFFGEGSRLTVL.

This chain connects TRBV19 to TRBJ1-6, with D possibly matching TRBD1 (5 bases). CDR3 length: 15 residues. V lost 1 base and J lost 6, with 10 bases in between. Germline V CDR1 and CDR2: LNHDA, SQIVND (reference sequence). CDR3 in DNA: TGTGCCAGTAGTATAGCGACAGCGACTAATTCACCCCTCCACTTT. Residues: CASSIATATNSPLHF.

The J gene is TRBJ2-3, the V gene TRBV19; D is unresolved. Germline CDR1 LNHDA, CDR2 SQIVND (reference sequence). This CDR3 is 13 amino acids long. Trimming stripped 1 base from V and 2 bases from J, with 4 bases between. In nucleotides, the CDR3 is TGTGCCAGTAGTATAGCGTCCACAGATACGCAGTATTTT. This gives the protein CASSIASTDTQYF. The full variable domain, completed using reference TRBV19 and TRBJ2-3, is DGGITQSPKYLFRKEGQNVTLSCEQNLNHDAMYWYRQDPGQGLRLIYYSQIVNDFQKGDIAEGYSVSREKKESFPLTVTSAQKNPTAFYLCASSIASTDTQYFGPGTRLTVL.

The chain uses TRBV3-1 (or the pseudogene TRBV3-2) and TRBJ2-3; no clear D gene. CDR1 is LGHDT and CDR2 is YNNKEL in the germline V gene (reference sequence). The CDR3 length is 14 residues. The V and J ends lost 1 base and 4 bases respectively, with 9 bases between them. The CDR3 loop reads CASSQATFADTQYF. Written as DNA, the CDR3 is TGTGCCAGCAGCCAAGCTACTTTTGCAGATACGCAGTATTTT.

V usage is TRBV6-5 and J usage is TRBJ2-7; weak D call: TRBD1 (6 bases). This CDR3 has 15 residues. The germline V gene encodes CDR1 MNHEY and CDR2 SVGAGI. Trimming left V 2 bases short and J 4 bases short, with 15 bases between. Here the CDR3 reads CASSYIRGRRYEQYF. The CDR3, as DNA: TGTGCCAGCAGTTACATAAGGGGGAGACGTTACGAGCAGTACTTC.

V gene TRBV4-1 combines with J gene TRBJ2-2, with 9 bases identical to TRBD2. The germline V gene encodes CDR1 MGHRA and CDR2 YSYEKL. V trimming: 0 bases; J trimming: 7 bases; junction bases outside the gene matches: 6. The CDR3 totals 16 residues. The CDR3 loop is CASSQDASGVVGELFF. CDR3 in DNA: TGCGCCAGCAGCCAAGATGCTAGCGGGGTTGTCGGGGAGCTGTTTTTT.

CDR3: CASSQPGTEYGYTF. The DNA for the CDR3 is TGCGCCAGCAGCCAGCCCGGGACAGAATATGGCTACACCTTC. This rearrangement joins TRBV4-1 to TRBJ1-2, with 7 bases identical to TRBD1. This CDR3 has 14 amino acids. The germline V gene has CDR1 MGHRA and CDR2 YSYEKL. V gave up 3 bases and J gave up 5 bases; unmatched junction bases: 6.

This chain connects TRBV3-1 (or the pseudogene TRBV3-2) to TRBJ2-1; the match to TRBD1 covers 7 bases. Germline trimming cut 3 bases from V and 6 bases from J; bases unmatched to any gene: 2. The CDR3 loop spans 13 amino acids. Germline loops: CDR1 LGHDT, CDR2 YNNKEL (reference sequence). The CDR3 DNA sequence: TGTGCCAGCAGCCATGGGACAGTCAATGAGCAGTTCTTC. The encoded protein is CASSHGTVNEQFF.

The chain uses TRBV7-6 and TRBJ1-1; D might be TRBD1 (6 bases). The CDR3 sequence is 19 residues long. CDR1 SGHVS and CDR2 FNYEAQ come from the germline V gene. V was trimmed by 4 bases and J by 6 bases, leaving 30 bases between them. CDR3 nucleotides: TGTGCCAGCAGCTCCAAACCCGGGACAATGGTCGCCGAGATACCTGAAGCTTTCTTT. Protein sequence: CASSSKPGTMVAEIPEAFF.

The chain links TRBV9 to TRBJ1-5, with D maybe TRBD1 (5 bases). Germline V gene data show CDR1 as SGDLS and CDR2 as YYNGEE. Trimming pared 3 bases from V and 7 bases from J, leaving 14 bases between. This CDR3 is built from 14 residues. CDR3 sequence (DNA): TGTGCCAGCAGCGGCGCTTGGGGGGGACAGCCCCAGCATTTT. Translated: CASSGAWGGQPQHF.

This chain joins TRBV19 and TRBJ1-6; D is uncertain. CDR1 is LNHDA and CDR2 is SQIVND in the germline V gene (reference sequence). Trimming left V 6 bases short and J 8 bases short, with 11 bases between. The CDR3 spans 13 residues. The CDR3, as DNA: TGTGCCAGTAGCCCCAGGCGAGATTCACCCCTCCACTTT. Translating gives CASSPRRDSPLHF.

V gene TRBV27 combines with J gene TRBJ1-2, with D perhaps TRBD1 (6 bases). The germline V gene has CDR1 MNHEY and CDR2 SMNVEV (reference sequence). CDR3 length: 14 amino acids. The V gene lost 6 bases and the J gene lost 4 bases, with 15 bases spanning the gap. In DNA form, the CDR3 reads TGTGCCAGCAGAACCTCCAGGGGCACCTATGGCTACACCTTC. It translates to CASRTSRGTYGYTF.

The gene calls are TRBV30 and TRBJ1-6, with D possibly TRBD1 on 5 matching bases. Germline V gene data show CDR1 as GTSNPN and CDR2 as SVGIG (reference sequence). V gave up 6 bases and J gave up 6 bases, with 15 bases separating them. This CDR3 is built from 14 residues. The CDR3 spells CACSLRQTNSPLHF. CDR3 DNA: TGTGCCTGTTCACTTCGACAGACTAATTCACCCCTCCACTTT. Drawing the rest from reference TRBV30 and TRBJ1-6, the complete variable domain is SQTIHQWPATLVQPVGSPLSLECTVEGTSNPNLYWYRQAAGRGLQLLFYSVGIGQISSEVPQNLSASRPQDRQFILSSKKLLLSDSGFYLCACSLRQTNSPLHFGNGTRLTVT.

The CDR3 reads CASSPGDRGLYEQYF. In DNA form, the CDR3 reads TGTGCCAGCTCACCAGGAGACAGGGGGCTTTACGAGCAGTACTTC. The rearrangement links TRBV18 to TRBJ2-7; 10 nucleotides match TRBD1. Trimming removed 2 bases from V and 4 bases from J; junction bases left unmatched: 5. Germline-derived CDR1 and CDR2 are KGHSH and LQKENI. The CDR3 spans 15 residues.

The V call is TRBV14, the J call TRBJ1-2; D remains ambiguous. Germline CDR1 SGHDN, CDR2 FVKESK. V lost 3 bases and J lost 3, with 8 bases in between. The CDR3 is 13 amino acids. This CDR3 is CASSQAQYYGYTF. CDR3 nucleotide sequence: TGTGCCAGCAGCCAGGCCCAGTACTATGGCTACACCTTC.

This sequence joins TRBV4-1 and TRBJ2-3; no firm D call. The V gene's germline CDR1 is MGHRA and CDR2 YSYEKL. V was clipped by 3 bases and J by 0 bases, with 10 bases between them. This CDR3 has 15 amino acids. CDR3 in amino acids: CASSQWRPSTDTQYF. CDR3 coding DNA: TGCGCCAGCAGCCAGTGGCGGCCTAGCACAGATACGCAGTATTTT.

J is TRBJ1-1 and V is TRBV29-1, with 7 bases that match TRBD1. This CDR3 comprises 13 residues. The V gene's germline CDR1 is SQVTM and CDR2 ANQGSEA. Trimming took 8 bases from V and 5 from J; bases not matched to a gene: 11. This CDR3 is CSIDRERWTEAFF. The CDR3 DNA sequence: TGCAGCATCGACAGGGAGCGATGGACTGAAGCTTTCTTT.

The rearrangement joins TRBV6-5 to TRBJ1-1, with D possibly TRBD1 on 6 matching bases. V lost 6 bases and J 7 bases, leaving 15 bases between the germline ends. Germline assignment: CDR1 MNHEY and CDR2 SVGAGI. The CDR3 is 13 residues long. CDR3 sequence reads: CASSQDSFIEAFF. In DNA, the CDR3 is TGTGCCAGCAGCCAGGACAGTTTTATTGAAGCTTTCTTT.

The V gene is TRBV5-1, the J gene TRBJ2-3; 9 nucleotides line up with TRBD2. The CDR3 totals 18 residues. Trimming took 0 bases from V and 0 from J; bases not matched to a gene: 8. Per the germline V gene, CDR1 is SGHRS and CDR2 is YFSETQ. The CDR3 here is CASSLEITRGGSTDTQYF. The CDR3 coding sequence is TGCGCCAGCAGCTTGGAAATTACGCGGGGGGGCAGCACAGATACGCAGTATTTT. Full variable domain (missing parts from reference TRBV5-1 and TRBJ2-3): KAGVTQTPRYLIKTRGQQVTLSCSPISGHRSVSWYQQTPGQGLQFLFEYFSETQRNKGNFPGRFSGRQFSNSRSEMNVSTLELGDSALYLCASSLEITRGGSTDTQYFGPGTRLTVL.

The chain is built from TRBV6-4 and TRBJ1-4; no reliable D call. The CDR3 runs 13 residues. Germline V gene lookup returns CDR1 MRHNA and CDR2 SNTAGT. V was clipped by 4 bases and J by 11 bases, with 14 bases between them. The CDR3 sequence: CASSADARGKLFF. CDR3 sequence (DNA): TGTGCCAGCAGTGCGGACGCTCGAGGGAAACTGTTTTTT.

This clone was picked up one time. The chain combines TRBV5-4 with TRBJ2-3; a weak D match, TRBD1 (6 bases). Trimming shortened V by 4 bases and J by 2 bases, and 11 bases separated the two germline ends. From germline, CDR1 is SGHNT and CDR2 YYREEE (reference sequence). CDR3 length: 14 residues. The chain's CDR3 is CASSGTGLTDTQYF. The CDR3 region has the DNA TGTGCCAGCAGCGGAACAGGGCTCACAGATACGCAGTATTTT.

This chain connects TRBV12-5 to TRBJ2-2; perhaps TRBD1 as D (6 bases). Trimming removed 0 bases at V and 1 base at J, with 12 bases between. The CDR3 contains 17 residues. CDR1 LGHNT and CDR2 FRNRAP come from the germline V gene. CDR3 amino acids: CASGLVWGLQNTGELFF. CDR3 nucleotides: TGTGCTAGTGGTTTGGTATGGGGGCTACAGAACACCGGGGAGCTGTTTTTT.